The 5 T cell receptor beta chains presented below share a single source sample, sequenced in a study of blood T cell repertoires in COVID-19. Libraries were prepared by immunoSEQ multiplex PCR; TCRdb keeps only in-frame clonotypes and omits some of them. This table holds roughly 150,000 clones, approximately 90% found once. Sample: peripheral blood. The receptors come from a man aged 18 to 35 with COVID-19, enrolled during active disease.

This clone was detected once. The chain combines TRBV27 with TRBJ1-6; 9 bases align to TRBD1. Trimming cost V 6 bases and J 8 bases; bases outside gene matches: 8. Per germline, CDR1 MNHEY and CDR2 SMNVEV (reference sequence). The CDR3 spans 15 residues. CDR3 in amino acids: CASRVPGQGYSPLHF. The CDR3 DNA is TGTGCCAGCAGGGTGCCGGGACAGGGCTATTCACCCCTCCACTTT.

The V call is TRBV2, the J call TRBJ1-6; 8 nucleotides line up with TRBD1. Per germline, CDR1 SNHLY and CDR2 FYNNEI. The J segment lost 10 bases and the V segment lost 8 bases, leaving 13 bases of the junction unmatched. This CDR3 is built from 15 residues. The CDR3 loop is CASEQGAESLSPLHF. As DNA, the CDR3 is TGTGCCAGCGAGCAGGGGGCTGAGAGCTTGTCACCCCTCCACTTT.

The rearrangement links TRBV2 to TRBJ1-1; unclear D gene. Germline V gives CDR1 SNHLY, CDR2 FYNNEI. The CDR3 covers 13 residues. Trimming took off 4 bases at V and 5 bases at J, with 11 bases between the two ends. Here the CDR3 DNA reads TGTGCCAGCAGTGTACCCTATTCGACTGAAGCTTTCTTT. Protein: CASSVPYSTEAFF. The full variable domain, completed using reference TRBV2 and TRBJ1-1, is EPEVTQTPSHQVTQMGQEVILRCVPISNHLYFYWYRQILGQKVEFLVSFYNNEISEKSEIFDDQFSVERPDGSNFTLKIRSTKLEDSAMYFCASSVPYSTEAFFGQGTRLTVV.

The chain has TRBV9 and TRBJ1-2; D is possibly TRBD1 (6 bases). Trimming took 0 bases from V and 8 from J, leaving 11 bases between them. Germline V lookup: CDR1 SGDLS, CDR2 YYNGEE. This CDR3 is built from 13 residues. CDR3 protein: CASSVAQGGGYTF. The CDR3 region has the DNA TGTGCCAGCAGCGTAGCACAGGGCGGCGGCTACACCTTC.

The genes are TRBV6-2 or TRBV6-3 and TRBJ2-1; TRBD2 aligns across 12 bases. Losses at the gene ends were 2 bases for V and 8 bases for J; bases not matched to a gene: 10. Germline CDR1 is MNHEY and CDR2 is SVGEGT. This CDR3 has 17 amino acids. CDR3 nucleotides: TGTGCCAGCAGTTACCTAGCGGGAGGGCCGGCTGTTGATGAGCAGTTCTTC. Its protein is CASSYLAGGPAVDEQFF.